This is a list of T cell receptor beta chains from one sample in a study of molecular identifiers for immune sequencing clone quantification. TCRdb ran MiXCR on the PCR reads and lists one entry per CDR3 protein. The sample has about 640,000 distinct CDR3 sequences, around 20% seen once. The sequenced sample consisted of naive CD8+ T cells from blood, with Jurkat cell RNA spiked in. The receptor set was obtained from a human donor in good health. Some libraries in this study had Jurkat cell RNA spiked in. The CDR3 runs from the conserved cysteine through the conserved F or W. The size entry is marked missing in some rows and otherwise reads once, few, many or a size class.

j_call clone_size v_call cdr3_aa
TRBJ2-2 - TRBV19 CASTESNTGELFF
TRBJ2-1 many TRBV14 CASSQDFSSLAGVGEQFF
TRBJ2-5 - TRBV7-7 CASSLGSRVGVNQETQYF
TRBJ2-3 many TRBV6-2/TRBV6-3 CASSTGLAGGSRTDTQYF
TRBJ2-3 many TRBV20-1 CSAREVLAGSTDTQYF
TRBJ2-1 - TRBV30 CAASEVNEQFF
TRBJ2-7 many TRBV28 CASTLVPTEEQYF
TRBJ1-1 many TRBV28 CASSWRGQTEAFF
TRBJ2-3 many TRBV30 CAWSVGQSTDTQYF
TRBJ2-7 many TRBV3-1 CASSLPGHEQYF
TRBJ2-5 few TRBV30 CAWDMDGGETQYF
TRBJ1-1 few TRBV29-1 CSAYRGGSTEAFF
TRBJ2-3 many TRBV5-5 CASRTGIAGVNFADTQYF
TRBJ2-7 many TRBV6-5 CASSPEGVSYEQYF
TRBJ1-1 - TRBV7-9 CASSLVDMGGTEAFF
TRBJ2-4 many TRBV19 CASSIVGAPAKNIQYF
TRBJ2-5 many TRBV25-1 CASSEQETQYF
TRBJ1-1 - TRBV7-2 CASSLVLGGGTEAFF
TRBJ2-3 - TRBV11-2 CASNSYYGDTQYF
TRBJ2-5 many TRBV29-1 CSVEIGTREETQYF
TRBJ2-2 many TRBV24-1 CATSGGTGELFF
TRBJ2-3 many TRBV7-9 CASSLGSGGRADTQYF
TRBJ2-2 many TRBV4-1 CASSYRTGGSTGELFF
TRBJ2-5 many TRBV5-1 CASSLWGSGNQETQYF
TRBJ2-2 few TRBV6-2/TRBV6-3 CASSYIAGGTGELFF
TRBJ1-2 many TRBV4-3 CASSQDRQGSYGYTF
TRBJ2-1 few TRBV2 CASTRTGEGSYNEQFF
TRBJ2-2 - TRBV20-1 CSARDLAETSGNTGELFF
TRBJ1-4 many TRBV7-9 CASSFPPTGVDEKLFF
TRBJ2-7 - TRBV6-2/TRBV6-3 CAISGGSSYEQYF
TRBJ2-1 many TRBV29-1 CSVIGTGGGWGEQFF
TRBJ1-1 - TRBV4-1 CASSHRQQGALEAFF
TRBJ2-2 many TRBV4-3 CASSQDEREGTGELFF
TRBJ2-7 many TRBV7-9 CASSLGPGQGFYEQYF
TRBJ2-3 - TRBV19 CASSDRVWTDTRYF
TRBJ2-5 many TRBV5-1 CASSLAWGRRETQYF
TRBJ2-6 many TRBV6-5 CASSYSTTAYSGANVLTF
TRBJ2-3 - TRBV19 CASSEQHRGPDTQYF
TRBJ2-5 many TRBV6-5 CASSYTGTNQETQYF
TRBJ2-3 many TRBV30 CAWESSGQITDTQYF
TRBJ2-4 many TRBV19 CASSEYVMGLDIQYF
TRBJ2-7 - TRBV3-1 CASSQDSATYEQYF
TRBJ2-3 many TRBV7-9 CASSLALLAVTDTQYF
TRBJ2-1 - TRBV25-1 CASSGGVQFF
TRBJ1-1 - TRBV11-2 CASSLVSVLGNTEAFF
TRBJ1-2 many TRBV29-1 CSVHVGGANYGYTF
TRBJ2-5 many TRBV12-5 CASGLVWDSCDQYF
TRBJ2-7 many TRBV27 CATSLVDNSYEQYF
TRBJ1-3 many TRBV12-3/TRBV12-4 CASSLGGHLSGNTMYF
TRBJ1-2 - TRBV12-3/TRBV12-4 CASSQDLSHGYTF
TRBJ2-7 - TRBV6-5 CASSPDPGQITYEQYF
TRBJ1-1 few TRBV19 CASSISGSAEAFF
TRBJ2-2 many TRBV7-3 CASSLEGPTGELFF
TRBJ2-1 few TRBV12-5 CASGYSGSYNEQFF
TRBJ2-2 many TRBV20-1 CSATGTNTGELFF
TRBJ1-4 many TRBV7-8 CASSYPPIGQLFF
TRBJ1-1 few TRBV6-6 CASPSSVLPPGNTEAFF
TRBJ2-2 - TRBV27 CASSGPGAGTGELFF
TRBJ2-5 many TRBV21-1 CASFRGFDLAIQETQYF